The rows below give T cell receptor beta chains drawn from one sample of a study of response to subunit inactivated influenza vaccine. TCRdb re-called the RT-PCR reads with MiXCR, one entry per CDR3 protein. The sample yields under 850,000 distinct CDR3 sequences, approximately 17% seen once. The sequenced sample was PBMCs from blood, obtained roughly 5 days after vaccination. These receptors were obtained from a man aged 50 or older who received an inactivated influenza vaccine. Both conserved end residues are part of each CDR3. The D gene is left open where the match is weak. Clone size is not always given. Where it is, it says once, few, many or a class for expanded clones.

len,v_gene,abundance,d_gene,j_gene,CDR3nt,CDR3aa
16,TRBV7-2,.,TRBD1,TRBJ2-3,TGTGCCAGCAGCAGAGACAGGGAATCAGACACAGATACGCAGTATTTT,CASSRDRESDTDTQYF
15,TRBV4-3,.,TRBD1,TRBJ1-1,TGCGCCAGCAGCCAAGACTTACAGGGGCGGACTGAAGCTTTCTTT,CASSQDLQGRTEAFF
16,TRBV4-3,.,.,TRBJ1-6,TGCGCCAGCAGCCATCAGGGTAGAACGTATAATTCACCCCTCCACTTT,CASSHQGRTYNSPLHF
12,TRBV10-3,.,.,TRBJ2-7,TGTGCCATCAGAGGACAGCTCGACGAGCAGTACTTC,CAIRGQLDEQYF
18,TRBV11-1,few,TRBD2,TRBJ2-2,TGTGCCAGCAGCTTATCCTCAAGTCTAGCGGGAGACACCGGGGAGCTGTTTTTT,CASSLSSSLAGDTGELFF
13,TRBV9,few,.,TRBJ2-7,TGTGCCAGTTCCCACGGAGGAGGTTACGAGCAGTACTTC,CASSHGGGYEQYF
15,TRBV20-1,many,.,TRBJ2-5,TGCAGTGCTAGACCATTACTAGAGGACCAAGAGACCCAGTACTTC,CSARPLLEDQETQYF
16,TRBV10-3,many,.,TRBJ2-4,TGTGCCATCAGCCCCAGGGGCACTCGGGGCAAAAACATTCAGTACTTC,CAISPRGTRGKNIQYF
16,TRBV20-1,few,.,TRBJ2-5,TGCAGTGCTAGCGGGCAGCGGAAAATACTCCAAGAGACCCAGTACTTC,CSASGQRKILQETQYF
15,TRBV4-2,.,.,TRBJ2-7,TGTGCCAGCAGCCAAGATCCGGGACCCCCCTACGAGCAGTACTTC,CASSQDPGPPYEQYF
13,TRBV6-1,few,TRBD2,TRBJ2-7,TGTGCCAGCAGTGAAGCGCCGGGGGGTGAGCAGTACTTC,CASSEAPGGEQYF
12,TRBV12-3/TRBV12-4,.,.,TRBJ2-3,TGTGCCAGCACGCCTAGCACAGATACGCTGTATTTT,CASTPSTDTLYF
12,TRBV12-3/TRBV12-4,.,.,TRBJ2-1,TGTGCCAGCAGAACGACTTCCTATGAGCAGTTCTTC,CASRTTSYEQFF
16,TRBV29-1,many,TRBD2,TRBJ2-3,TGCAGCGTCGCGGGGGGTAGCGGGAGGATAACAGATACGCAGTATTTT,CSVAGGSGRITDTQYF
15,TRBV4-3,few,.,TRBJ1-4,TGCGCCAGCAGCCTCGAGGGGGTGACTAATGAAAAACTGTTTTTT,CASSLEGVTNEKLFF
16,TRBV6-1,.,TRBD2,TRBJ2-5,TGTGCCAGCAGTCAGACTAGCGGCACCAGGGTAGAGACCCAGTACTTC,CASSQTSGTRVETQYF
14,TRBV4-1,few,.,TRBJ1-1,TGCGCCAGCAGCCAGGGGTGGGTGAACACTGAAGCTTTCTTT,CASSQGWVNTEAFF
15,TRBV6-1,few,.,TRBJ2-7,TGTGCCAGCAGTATAGAGCCTTCTAATGGATACGAGCAGTACTTC,CASSIEPSNGYEQYF
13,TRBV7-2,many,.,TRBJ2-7,TGTGCCAGCAGCCCCAACCGACAGTACGAGCAGTACTTC,CASSPNRQYEQYF
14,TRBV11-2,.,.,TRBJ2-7,TGTGCCAGCAGCTTAACTAGCTTAACCTACGAGCAGTACTTC,CASSLTSLTYEQYF
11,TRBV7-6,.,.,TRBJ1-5,TGTGCCAGCAGCTTCGGACGAAATCAGCATTTT,CASSFGRNQHF
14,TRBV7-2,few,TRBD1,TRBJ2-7,TGTGCCAGCAGCCCGCAGACAGGGGCCTACGAGCAGTACTTC,CASSPQTGAYEQYF
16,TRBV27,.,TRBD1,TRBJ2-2,TGTGCCAGCAGTTTATACGTGGCAGGGGGCACCGGGGAGCTGTTTTTT,CASSLYVAGGTGELFF
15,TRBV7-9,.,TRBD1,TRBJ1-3,TGTGCCAGCAGCTTAAGGACAGGGCATGGAAACACCATATATTTT,CASSLRTGHGNTIYF
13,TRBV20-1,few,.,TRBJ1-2,TGCAGTGCTAAAGACAGGAGCCCATATGGCTACACCTTC,CSAKDRSPYGYTF
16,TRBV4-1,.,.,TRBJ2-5,TGCGCCAGCAGCCAAGTTTGGACAGTAGTCCAAGAGACCCAGTACTTC,CASSQVWTVVQETQYF
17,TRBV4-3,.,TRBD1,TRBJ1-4,TGCGCCAGCAGCCACGGACAGGGATTGGGAACTAATGAAAAACTGTTTTTT,CASSHGQGLGTNEKLFF
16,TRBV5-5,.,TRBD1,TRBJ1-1,TGTGCCAGCAGCTTACAGGGGGCCGGACTGAACACTGAAGCTTTCTTT,CASSLQGAGLNTEAFF
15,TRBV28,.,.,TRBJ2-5,TGTGCCAGCAGTGCATATCCCGGGACCCAAGAGACCCAGTACTTC,CASSAYPGTQETQYF
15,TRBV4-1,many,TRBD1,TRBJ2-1,TGCGCCAGCAGCCAAGGGACAGGGCAGTACAATGAGCAGTTCTTC,CASSQGTGQYNEQFF
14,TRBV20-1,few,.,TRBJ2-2,TGCAGTGCATACGTGGGGCCGCGGACCGGGGAGCTGTTTTTT,CSAYVGPRTGELFF
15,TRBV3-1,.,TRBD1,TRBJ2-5,TGTGCCAGCAGCCAAACAGGGGTCGTCGGAGAGACCCAGTACTTC,CASSQTGVVGETQYF
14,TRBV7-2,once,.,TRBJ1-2,TGTGCCAGCAGCTTAGTGGCGGGAGTGGATGGCTACACCTTC,CASSLVAGVDGYTF